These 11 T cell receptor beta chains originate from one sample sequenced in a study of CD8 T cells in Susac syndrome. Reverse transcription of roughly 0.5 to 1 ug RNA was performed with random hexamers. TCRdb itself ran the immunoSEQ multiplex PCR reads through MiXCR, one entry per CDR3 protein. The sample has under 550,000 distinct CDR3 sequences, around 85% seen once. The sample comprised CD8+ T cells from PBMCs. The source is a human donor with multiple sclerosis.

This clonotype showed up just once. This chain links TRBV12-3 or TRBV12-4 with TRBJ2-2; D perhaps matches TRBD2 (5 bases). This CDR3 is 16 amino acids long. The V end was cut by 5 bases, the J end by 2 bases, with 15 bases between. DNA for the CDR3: TGTGCCAGCAGTCTACTCGAGGGAACCAACACCGGGGAGCTGTTTTTT. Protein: CASSLLEGTNTGELFF.

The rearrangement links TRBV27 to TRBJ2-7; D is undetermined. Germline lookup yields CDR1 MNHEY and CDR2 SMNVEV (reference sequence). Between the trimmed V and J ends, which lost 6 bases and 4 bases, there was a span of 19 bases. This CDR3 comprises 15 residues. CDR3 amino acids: CASSKVRDFRYEQYF. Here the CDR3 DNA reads TGTGCCAGCAGCAAGGTCCGAGACTTTCGGTACGAGCAGTACTTC.

This CDR3 reads CASSIGRGANEQFF. CDR3 in DNA: TGTGCCAGTAGTATAGGACGGGGGGCTAATGAGCAGTTCTTC. V is TRBV19 and J is TRBJ2-1, with D possibly matching TRBD2 (7 bases). CDR3 length equals 14 residues. V lost 1 base and J 7 bases, leaving 11 bases between the germline ends. Germline assignment: CDR1 LNHDA and CDR2 SQIVND (reference sequence).

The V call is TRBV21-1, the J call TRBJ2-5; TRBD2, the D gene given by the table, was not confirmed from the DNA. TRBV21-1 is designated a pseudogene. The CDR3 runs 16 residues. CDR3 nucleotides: TGTGCCAGCAGCAAAGTGGTAGCGGAGTCTCAAGAGACCCAGTACTTC. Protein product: CASSKVVAESQETQYF.

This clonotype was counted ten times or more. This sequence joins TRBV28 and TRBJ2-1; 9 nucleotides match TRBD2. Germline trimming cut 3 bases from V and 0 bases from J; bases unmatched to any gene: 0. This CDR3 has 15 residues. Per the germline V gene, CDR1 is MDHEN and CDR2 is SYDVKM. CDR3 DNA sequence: TGTGCCAGCAGTTTTAGCGGGAGCTCCTACAATGAGCAGTTCTTC. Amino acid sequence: CASSFSGSSYNEQFF.

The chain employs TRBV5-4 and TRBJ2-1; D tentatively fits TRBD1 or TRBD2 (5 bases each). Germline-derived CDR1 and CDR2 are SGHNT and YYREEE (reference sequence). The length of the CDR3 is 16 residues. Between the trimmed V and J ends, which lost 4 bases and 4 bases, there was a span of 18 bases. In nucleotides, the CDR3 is TGTGCCAGCAGCCCGATCATTTCCGGGGCATACAATGAGCAGTTCTTC. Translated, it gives CASSPIISGAYNEQFF. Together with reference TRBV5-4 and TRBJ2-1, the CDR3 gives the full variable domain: ETGVTQSPTHLIKTRGQQVTLRCSSQSGHNTVSWYQQALGQGPQFIFQYYREEENGRGNFPPRFSGLQFPNYSSELNVNALELDDSALYLCASSPIISGAYNEQFFGPGTRLTVL.

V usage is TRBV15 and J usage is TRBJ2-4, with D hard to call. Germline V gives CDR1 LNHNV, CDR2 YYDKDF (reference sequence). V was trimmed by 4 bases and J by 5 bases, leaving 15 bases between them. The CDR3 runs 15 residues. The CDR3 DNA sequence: TGTGCCACCAGCACCCCTACGGTCGGAGAAAACATTCAGTACTTC. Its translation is CATSTPTVGENIQYF.

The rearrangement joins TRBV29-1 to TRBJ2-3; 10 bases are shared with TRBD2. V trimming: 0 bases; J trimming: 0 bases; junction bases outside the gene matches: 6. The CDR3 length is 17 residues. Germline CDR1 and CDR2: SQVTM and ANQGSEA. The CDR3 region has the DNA TGCAGCGTTGAAGACGGGAGGACTAGCGGTAGCACAGATACGCAGTATTTT. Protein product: CSVEDGRTSGSTDTQYF.

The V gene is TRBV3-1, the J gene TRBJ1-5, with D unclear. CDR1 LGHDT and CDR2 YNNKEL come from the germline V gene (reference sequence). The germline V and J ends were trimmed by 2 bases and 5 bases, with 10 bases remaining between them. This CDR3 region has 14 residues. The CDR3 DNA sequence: TGTGCCAGCAGCCAAAGGAGAAGCCATCAGCCCCAGCATTTT. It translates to CASSQRRSHQPQHF.

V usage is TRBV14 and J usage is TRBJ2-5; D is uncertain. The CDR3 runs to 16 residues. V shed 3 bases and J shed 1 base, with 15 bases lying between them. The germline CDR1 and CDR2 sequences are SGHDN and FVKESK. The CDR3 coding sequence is TGTGCCAGCAGCCATTCCCCGGGCAGAGGCCAAGAGACCCAGTACTTC. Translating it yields CASSHSPGRGQETQYF.

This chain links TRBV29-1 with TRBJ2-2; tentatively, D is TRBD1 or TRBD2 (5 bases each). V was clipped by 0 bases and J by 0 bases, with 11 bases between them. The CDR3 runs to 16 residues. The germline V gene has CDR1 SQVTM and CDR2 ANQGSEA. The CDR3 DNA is TGCAGCGTTGAAGATGAGGGGTCAACGAACACCGGGGAGCTGTTTTTT. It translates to CSVEDEGSTNTGELFF.